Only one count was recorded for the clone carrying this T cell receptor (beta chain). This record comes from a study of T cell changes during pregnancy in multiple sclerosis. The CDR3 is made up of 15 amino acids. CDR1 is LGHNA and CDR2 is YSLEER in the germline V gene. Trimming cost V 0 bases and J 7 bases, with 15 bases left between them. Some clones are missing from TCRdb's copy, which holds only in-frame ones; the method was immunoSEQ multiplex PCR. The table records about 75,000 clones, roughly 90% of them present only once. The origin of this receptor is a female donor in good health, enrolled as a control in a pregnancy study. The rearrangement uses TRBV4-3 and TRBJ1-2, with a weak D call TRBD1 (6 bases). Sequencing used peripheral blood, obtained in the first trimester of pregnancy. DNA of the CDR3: TGCGCCAGCAGCCAAGATCTCGCAGGGGTGGTTGGCTACACCTTC. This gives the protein CASSQDLAGVVGYTF.